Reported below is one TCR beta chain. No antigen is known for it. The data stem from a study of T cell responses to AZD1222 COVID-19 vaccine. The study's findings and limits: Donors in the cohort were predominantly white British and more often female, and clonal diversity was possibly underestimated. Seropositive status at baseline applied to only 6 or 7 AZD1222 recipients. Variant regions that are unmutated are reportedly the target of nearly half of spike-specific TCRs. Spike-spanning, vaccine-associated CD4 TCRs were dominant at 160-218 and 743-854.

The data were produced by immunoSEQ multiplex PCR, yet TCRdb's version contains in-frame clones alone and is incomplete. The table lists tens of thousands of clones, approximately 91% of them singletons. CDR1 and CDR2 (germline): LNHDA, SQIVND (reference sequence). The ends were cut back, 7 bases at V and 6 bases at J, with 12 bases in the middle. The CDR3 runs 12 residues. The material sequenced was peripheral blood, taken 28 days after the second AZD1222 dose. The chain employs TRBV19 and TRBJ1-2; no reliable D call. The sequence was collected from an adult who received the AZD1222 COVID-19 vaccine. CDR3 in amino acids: CASNSLGDGYTF. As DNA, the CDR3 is TGTGCCAGTAATAGCTTGGGCGATGGCTACACCTTC.